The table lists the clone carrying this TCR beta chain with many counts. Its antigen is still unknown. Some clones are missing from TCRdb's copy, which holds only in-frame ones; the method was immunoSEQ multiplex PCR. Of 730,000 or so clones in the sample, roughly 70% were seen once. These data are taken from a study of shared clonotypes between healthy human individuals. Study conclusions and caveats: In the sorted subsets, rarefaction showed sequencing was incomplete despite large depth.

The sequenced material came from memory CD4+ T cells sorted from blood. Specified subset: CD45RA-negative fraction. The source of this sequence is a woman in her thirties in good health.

The CDR3 here is CASSLPWSNYGYTF. The CDR3 DNA reads as TGTGCCAGCAGCTTACCTTGGTCCAACTATGGCTACACCTTC. The chain is built from TRBV5-8 and TRBJ1-2; D unresolved. The CDR3 extends over 14 amino acids. The V end lost 2 bases, the J end lost 2 bases, and 10 bases lay between the germline ends. Per the germline V gene, CDR1 is SGHTS and CDR2 is YDEGEE. The variable domain in full, with the rest retrieved from reference TRBV5-8 and TRBJ1-2, is EAGVTQSPTHLIKTRGQQATLRCSPISGHTSVYWYQQALGLGLQFLLWYDEGEERNRGNFPPRFSGRQFPNYSSELNVNALELEDSALYLCASSLPWSNYGYTFGSGTRLTVV.